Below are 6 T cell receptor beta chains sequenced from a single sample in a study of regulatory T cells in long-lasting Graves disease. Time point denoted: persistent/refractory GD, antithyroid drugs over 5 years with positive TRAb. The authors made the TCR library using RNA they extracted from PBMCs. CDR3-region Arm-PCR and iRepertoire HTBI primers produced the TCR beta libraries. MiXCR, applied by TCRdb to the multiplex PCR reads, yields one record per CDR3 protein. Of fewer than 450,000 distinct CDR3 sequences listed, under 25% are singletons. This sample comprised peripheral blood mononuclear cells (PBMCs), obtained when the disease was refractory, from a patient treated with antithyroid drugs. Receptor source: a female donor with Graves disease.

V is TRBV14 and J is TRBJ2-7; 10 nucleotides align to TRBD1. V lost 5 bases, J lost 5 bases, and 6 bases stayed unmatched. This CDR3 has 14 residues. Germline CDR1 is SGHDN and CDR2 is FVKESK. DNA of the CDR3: TGTGCCAGCAGCGTCGCGACAGGGGGCGACGAGCAGTACTTC. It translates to CASSVATGGDEQYF.

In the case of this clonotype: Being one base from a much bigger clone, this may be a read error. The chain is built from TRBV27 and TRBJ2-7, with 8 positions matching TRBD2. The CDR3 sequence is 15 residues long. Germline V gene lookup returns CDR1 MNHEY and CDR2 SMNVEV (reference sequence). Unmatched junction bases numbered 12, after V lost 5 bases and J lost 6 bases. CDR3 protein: CASSPLRTSRGEQYF. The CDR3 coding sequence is TGTGCCAGCAGTCCCCTGCGGACTAGCCGCGGCGAGCAGTACTTC.

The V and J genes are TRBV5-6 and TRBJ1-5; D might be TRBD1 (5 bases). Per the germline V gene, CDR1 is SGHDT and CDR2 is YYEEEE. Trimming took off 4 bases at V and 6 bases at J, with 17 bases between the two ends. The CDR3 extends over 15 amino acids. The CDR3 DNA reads TGTGCCAGCAGCCGGGGGATTTATGGTGGTCAGCCCCAGCATTTT. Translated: CASSRGIYGGQPQHF.

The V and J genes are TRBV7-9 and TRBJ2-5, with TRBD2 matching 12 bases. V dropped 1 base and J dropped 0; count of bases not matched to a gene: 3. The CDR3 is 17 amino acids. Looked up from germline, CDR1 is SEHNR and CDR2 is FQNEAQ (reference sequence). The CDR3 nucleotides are TGTGCCAGCAGCTTAGATACTAGCGGGGGGTACCAAGAGACCCAGTACTTC. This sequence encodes CASSLDTSGGYQETQYF. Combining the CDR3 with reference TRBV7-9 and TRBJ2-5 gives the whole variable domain DTGVSQNPRHKITKRGQNVTFRCDPISEHNRLYWYRQTLGQGPEFLTYFQNEAQLEKSRLLSDRFSAERPKGSFSTLEIQRTEQGDSAMYLCASSLDTSGGYQETQYFGPGTRLLVL.

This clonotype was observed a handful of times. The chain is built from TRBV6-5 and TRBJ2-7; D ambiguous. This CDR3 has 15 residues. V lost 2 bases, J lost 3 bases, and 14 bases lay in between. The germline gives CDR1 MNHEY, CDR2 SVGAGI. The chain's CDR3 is CASSYRSLARYEQYF. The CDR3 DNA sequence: TGTGCCAGCAGTTACCGCAGTCTCGCCCGCTACGAGCAGTACTTC.

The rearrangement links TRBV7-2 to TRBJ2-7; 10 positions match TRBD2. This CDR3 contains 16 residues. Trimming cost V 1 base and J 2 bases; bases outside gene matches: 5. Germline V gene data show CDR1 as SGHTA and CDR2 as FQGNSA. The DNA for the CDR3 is TGTGCCAGCAGCTTAGAGGGTACTAGCGGGGCCTACGAGCAGTACTTC. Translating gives CASSLEGTSGAYEQYF.